The sequence of this T cell receptor (beta chain) was determined in a study of T cell responses to AZD1222 COVID-19 vaccine. About the study: Second-dose timings of about 4 or about 12 weeks were pooled.

Points from the study as a whole: There were repertoire samples only from the period after the peak T cell response. Targeting of unmutated variant regions was reportedly seen in nearly half of spike-specific TCRs. Clonal diversity was possibly underestimated, and white British individuals and females predominated among donors.

Sequenced by immunoSEQ multiplex PCR; TCRdb stores in-frame clones only, minus some. The data contain more than 110,000 clones, 70% to 90% of them singletons. Of note for this clone: Its target is unknown. Additional DNA sequences in this sample encode the identical CDR3.

With 0 bases removed from V and 2 bases from J, the gap between germline ends came to 9 bases. This CDR3 has 15 residues. CDR1 and CDR2 from the germline V gene are SGHDT and YYEEEE. V gene TRBV5-6 combines with J gene TRBJ1-3; unclear D gene. Sequenced material: peripheral blood, taken on day 0 of AZD1222 vaccination. The receptor was isolated from an adult in good health. The CDR3 region is CASSLVRGAGNTIYF. The CDR3, as DNA: TGTGCCAGCAGCTTGGTACGGGGAGCTGGAAACACCATATATTTT.